This TCR beta chain was profiled in a study of blood T cell repertoires in COVID-19. The overall study: Researchers got acute and convalescent COVID-19 samples from the United States, Italy and Spain.

This study enrolled people aged about 18 to 100 from about 24 US geographic areas. CDR3 length: 15 residues. Germline CDR1 is GTSNPN and CDR2 is SVGIG (reference sequence). The J segment lost 5 bases and the V segment lost 2 bases, leaving 6 bases of the junction unmatched. Per the original methods: The assay estimated nucleated cells by amplifying reference gene primers. The data were produced by immunoSEQ multiplex PCR, yet TCRdb's version contains in-frame clones alone and is incomplete. V and J calls and clone size are as listed in that table; D and trimming were resolved from the DNA. Here the sample spans 230,000 or so clones, about 85% being singletons.

Sequencing input: PBMCs or T cells enriched from blood (not recorded which). The sequence was obtained from a woman aged 45-65 years who had been exposed to COVID-19. V is TRBV30 and J is TRBJ2-1; TRBD2 matches 10 bases. Written as DNA, the CDR3 is TGTGCCTGGAGTCGAGTAGCGGGGGGCCACAATGAGCAGTTCTTC. It translates to CAWSRVAGGHNEQFF.